Listed below are T cell receptor beta chains from one sample, sequenced in a study of response to subunit inactivated influenza vaccine. TCRdb reprocessed the RT-PCR reads with MiXCR, giving one entry per CDR3 protein. The repertoire includes about 540,000 distinct CDR3 sequences, 12% to 15% of them detected once, and more than 9.5% sits in the top ten. The sample here was PBMCs from blood, taken roughly 12 days after vaccination. These receptors all come from a man aged 50 to 60 who received an inactivated influenza vaccine. Each CDR3 is given with its conserved first and last residue. Fields, in order: V gene, CDR3 protein.

TRBV6-2/TRBV6-3 CASSYSIGVPNEQFF
TRBV5-1 CASSLSYVIPVNSGNTIYF
TRBV5-1 CASSFWGYGYTF
TRBV7-9 CASSVSGGSYTF
TRBV11-2 CASSLHRGPPSSYNEQFF
TRBV4-2 CASSQGGVGGGDTQYF
TRBV11-2 CASSAELEQFF
TRBV28 CASSLTTRNSPLHF
TRBV29-1 CSVTSGTGELFF
TRBV7-2 CASSWGTDAFF
TRBV4-3 CASSQGSGSSTGELFF
TRBV20-1 CSARDSPRGGRINEKLFF
TRBV2 CASSPLGNEQFF
TRBV7-8 CASSPALGSYNEQFF
TRBV6-1 CASSRDGIFTEAFF
TRBV6-2/TRBV6-3 CASSYSSRFYGYTF
TRBV5-1 CASSLETVSYNEQFF
TRBV7-9 CASSHLRATGELFF
TRBV10-3 CATQDRANEQYF
TRBV12-3/TRBV12-4 CASSLGRGPGYTF
TRBV29-1 CSVGGTSGGPYEQYF
TRBV20-1 CSARKDLYEQYF
TRBV12-3/TRBV12-4 CASSLVAKDTQYF
TRBV7-2 CASSVRGGENSCEQYF
TRBV6-1 CASSPTTIAGPYNEQFF
TRBV9 CASSVGSGEHYEQYF
TRBV5-1 CASSYPRDLAGGNYNEQFF
TRBV4-2 CASSPQLQGQAGANVLTF
TRBV11-2 CASSPRDRGILYSGANVLTF
TRBV3-1 CASSQVTGDQPQHF
TRBV5-1 CASSREGAKGNTIYF
TRBV29-1 CSVVPGLAGGTQYF
TRBV9 CASSWQTNTEAFF
TRBV10-3 CATSPGEGAWQYF
TRBV12-3/TRBV12-4 CASTPQNTGELFF
TRBV5-1 CASSLMTGANTGELFF
TRBV7-8 CASRSGTVETQYF
TRBV12-3/TRBV12-4 CASSLNRAYGYTF
TRBV4-1 CASSQRPGGDSPLHF
TRBV14 CASSQRAGYNEQFF
TRBV3-1 CASSNGLAASYNEQFF